The clone carrying this T cell receptor (beta chain) was detected once. Cells designated naive CD8 were CD45RO-negative and were positively selected for CCR7, with terminally differentiated effector memory CD45RA+ cells excluded. These data originate in a study of shared clonotypes between healthy human individuals. Assay execution proceeded at the deep level. Generated by immunoSEQ multiplex PCR, the TCRdb table keeps only in-frame clones and is missing some. The data contain about 1,800,000 clones, approximately 94% of them singletons. The germline V gene encodes CDR1 LNHDA and CDR2 SQIVND (reference sequence). This CDR3 is 15 amino acids long. V was clipped by 0 bases and J by 3 bases; unmatched bases: 5.

This TCR was recovered from a man between 18 and 35 years old in good health. V usage is TRBV19 and J usage is TRBJ2-7, with 7 bases that match TRBD1. Sequencing input: naive CD8+ T cells sorted from blood. The CDR3 bases are TGTGCCAGTAGTATAGATGCGACAGGGCGCTACGAGCAGTACTTC. Translating gives CASSIDATGRYEQYF.